This is a list of T cell receptor beta chains from one sample in a study of blood T cell repertoires in COVID-19. The repertoire was sequenced with immunoSEQ multiplex PCR; TCRdb's copy has only in-frame clones and lacks some. The data show 90,000 or so clones, more than 70% seen once. Sequencing was carried out using peripheral blood. These receptors all stem from a human donor in a cohort sampled during active COVID-19. CDR3s include the opening cysteine and the closing phenylalanine or tryptophan. D genes are given only for firm matches. Clone size is shown for a subset of rows, as once, few, many or a class of expanded clone.

>NA|TRBJ1-5|TRBV27|NA
TGTGCCAGCAGTATCAACAGGGTCGGCAATCAGCCCCAGCATTTT
CASSINRVGNQPQHF
>TRBD1|TRBJ1-2|TRBV7-2|once
TGTGCCAGCAGCTCGAACAGGGGGAATAATAACTATGGCTACACCTTC
CASSSNRGNNNYGYTF
>TRBD1|TRBJ2-1|TRBV9|NA
TGTGCCAGCAGCGTAGGGACAGGGACTGAGCAGTTCTTC
CASSVGTGTEQFF
>TRBD1|TRBJ2-5|TRBV7-2|NA
TGTGCCAGCAGCGTACTGGGACAGGGAGGTGGAGAGACCCAGTACTTC
CASSVLGQGGGETQYF
>NA|TRBJ2-1|TRBV27|NA
TGTGCCAGCAGTTTGTCTTTTGTGGGGGGGCGTGGGTCCTACAATGAGCAGTTCTTC
CASSLSFVGGRGSYNEQFF
>NA|TRBJ1-1|TRBV4-1|NA
TGCGCCAGCAGCCAGGGTTTTTCGGGGAACACTGAAGCTTTCTTT
CASSQGFSGNTEAFF
>TRBD1|TRBJ2-7|TRBV6-5|NA
TGTGCCAGCAGTTACGACGGGGACAGGGTCCACGAGCAGTACTTC
CASSYDGDRVHEQYF
>TRBD1|TRBJ2-7|TRBV7-9|NA
TGTGCCAGCAGCCAGGGGGTAGGGGAGCAGTACTTC
CASSQGVGEQYF
>TRBD1|TRBJ2-7|TRBV5-1|NA
TGCGCCAGCAGCCCGGGACAGGGGTCCTACGAGCAGTACTTC
CASSPGQGSYEQYF
>NA|TRBJ2-7|TRBV19|NA
TGTGCCAGTAGTCCCGCCGTAAATGGGGGCGGGCAGTACTTC
CASSPAVNGGGQYF
>NA|TRBJ2-7|TRBV30|NA
TGTGCCTGGAGTGCGGATTTGTCAGGGCGGGAGCAGTACTTC
CAWSADLSGREQYF
>TRBD2|TRBJ2-1|TRBV19|once
TGTGCCAGTAGTATCACGGGGGGGTTCAACGAGCAGTTCTTC
CASSITGGFNEQFF
>TRBD2|TRBJ2-1|TRBV5-4|NA
TGTGCCAGCAGCTTGGTCCTAGCGGGGGGACACAATGAGCAGTTCTTC
CASSLVLAGGHNEQFF
>NA|TRBJ1-4|TRBV13|once
TGTGCCAGCAGCTTAGGCCGCGGGGAAAAACTGTTTTTT
CASSLGRGEKLFF
>NA|TRBJ1-4|TRBV5-1|NA
TGCGCCAGCAGCTCCTCGGTGTCAACTAATGAAAAACTGTTTTTT
CASSSSVSTNEKLFF
>NA|TRBJ1-1|TRBV27|NA
TGTGCCAGCAGTTTAAGCTGGGGGCAAGGCACTGAAGCTTTCTTT
CASSLSWGQGTEAFF
>TRBD1|TRBJ1-2|TRBV28|NA
TGTGCCAGCAGTGACGCAGGGGGCGCGAATGGCTACACCTTC
CASSDAGGANGYTF
>TRBD1|TRBJ1-3|TRBV30|NA
TGTGCCTGGAGTTCCGGGACAGGGGCTGGAAACACCATATATTTT
CAWSSGTGAGNTIYF
>NA|TRBJ1-1|TRBV28|NA
TGTGCCAGCAGAAAGGGGTTGGCTTTCTTT
CASRKGLAFF
>NA|TRBJ1-1|TRBV5-1|NA
TGCGCCAGCAGCCCGCAGACAGAAAACACTGAAGCTTTCTTT
CASSPQTENTEAFF
>TRBD1|TRBJ2-1|TRBV5-1|NA
TGCGCCAGCAGTCGGGAGATGGGACAGGGATGGGATGAGCAGTTCTTC
CASSREMGQGWDEQFF
>TRBD1|TRBJ1-5|TRBV5-6|once
TGTGCCAGCAGCTCCTCTGGACAGGGCCAGCCCCAGCATTTT
CASSSSGQGQPQHF
>NA|TRBJ1-5|TRBV5-8|NA
TGTGCCAGCAGCTTGGACCACACGAGCAATCAGCCCCAGCATTTT
CASSLDHTSNQPQHF
>NA|TRBJ1-5|TRBV4-1|NA
TGCGCCAGCAGCCGACTTTGGGGCGGGGGACAGCCCCAGCATTTT
CASSRLWGGGQPQHF
>TRBD1|TRBJ2-2|TRBV4-2|NA
TGTGCCACTACGGAATCCGGGACAGGTGGAAAAGGGGAGCTGTTTTTT
CATTESGTGGKGELFF
>NA|TRBJ1-5|TRBV27|NA
TGTGCCAGCAGTGTATACTCCGGGGCCCGGGGGAATTTGCCCCAGCATTTT
CASSVYSGARGNLPQHF
>NA|TRBJ1-4|TRBV6-6|NA
TGTGCCAGCAGTTACTCGACGGCGGGGATCCAAAAACTGTTTTTT
CASSYSTAGIQKLFF
>TRBD2|TRBJ2-1|TRBV11-2|NA
TGTGCCAGCAGCTTAAGCGGGGGAGATTACAATGAGCAGTTCTTC
CASSLSGGDYNEQFF
>TRBD1|TRBJ1-3|TRBV6-2/TRBV6-3|NA
TGTGCCAGCAGTTACCTGGGACAGACTACTGGAAACACCATATATTTT
CASSYLGQTTGNTIYF
>NA|TRBJ1-1|TRBV6-5|NA
TGTGCCAGCAGTTACTATCGGGGAGGGAAGAACACTGAAGCTTTCTTT
CASSYYRGGKNTEAFF
>TRBD1|TRBJ2-2|TRBV5-1|NA
TGCGCCAGCAGCGAGGACAGGGGGGTCACCGGGGAGCTGTTTTTT
CASSEDRGVTGELFF
>NA|TRBJ1-5|TRBV6-1|NA
TGTGCCAGCAGCCTTCAGGATCAGCCCCAGCATTTT
CASSLQDQPQHF
>NA|TRBJ1-2|TRBV10-3|once
TGTGCCATCAGTGATCCCGGGGACACCCCTCCGCGGAACTATGGCTACACCTTC
CAISDPGDTPPRNYGYTF
>TRBD2|TRBJ2-2|TRBV9|NA
TGTGCCAGCAGCGCCCCTCTAGCGGGGCGTACCGGGGAGCTGTTTTTT
CASSAPLAGRTGELFF
>TRBD1|TRBJ1-2|TRBV7-2|NA
TGTGCCAGCAGCCAACGTAACTCAAGGACAGGGAGAGGCTACACCTTC
CASSQRNSRTGRGYTF
>NA|TRBJ1-2|TRBV6-5|once
TGTGCCAGCAGTTCCACCTCCGCAAGCTTCTATGGCTACACCTTC
CASSSTSASFYGYTF
>TRBD1|TRBJ1-6|TRBV7-3|NA
TGTGCCAGCAGTTTTGACAGGGGTGATTCACCCCTCCACTTT
CASSFDRGDSPLHF
>NA|TRBJ2-1|TRBV18|NA
TGTGCCAGCTCACCATCATCGGCACGGAGCTCCTACAATGAGCAGTTCTTC
CASSPSSARSSYNEQFF
>NA|TRBJ2-3|TRBV9|NA
TGTGCCAGCAGCGTTAGACACAGGCCAGATACGCAGTATTTT
CASSVRHRPDTQYF
>NA|TRBJ2-3|TRBV6-5|NA
TGTGCCAGCACAGTCTCAGAAGCGTTAGATACGCAGTATTTT
CASTVSEALDTQYF
>NA|TRBJ1-6|TRBV5-5|NA
TGTGCCAGCAGCTTGGTGTGGCCGCCTCTGAATTCACCCCTCCACTTT
CASSLVWPPLNSPLHF